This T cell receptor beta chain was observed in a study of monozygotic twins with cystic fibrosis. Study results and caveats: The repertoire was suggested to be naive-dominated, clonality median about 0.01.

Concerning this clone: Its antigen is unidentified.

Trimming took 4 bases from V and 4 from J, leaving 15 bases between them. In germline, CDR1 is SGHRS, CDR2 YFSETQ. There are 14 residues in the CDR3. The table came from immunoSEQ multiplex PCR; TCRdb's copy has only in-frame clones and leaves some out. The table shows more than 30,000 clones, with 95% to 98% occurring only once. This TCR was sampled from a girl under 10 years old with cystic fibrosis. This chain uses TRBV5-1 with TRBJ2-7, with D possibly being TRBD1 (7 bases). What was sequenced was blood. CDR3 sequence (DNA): TGCGCCAGCAGCCTCGGGGCGGGACAGTACGAGCAGTACTTC. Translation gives CASSLGAGQYEQYF.